The 18 T cell receptor beta chains reported below all come from one sample, sequenced in a study of T cell responses to AZD1222 COVID-19 vaccine. The repertoire was sequenced with immunoSEQ multiplex PCR; TCRdb's copy has only in-frame clones and lacks some. The table has just under 95,000 clones, around nine tenths seen once. The sample was peripheral blood, taken on day 0 of AZD1222 vaccination. All receptors derive from an adult in good health.

The V and J genes are TRBV19 and TRBJ1-4, with a weak D call TRBD1 (5 bases). This CDR3 is 14 amino acids long. From germline, CDR1 is LNHDA and CDR2 SQIVND (reference sequence). V shed 3 bases and J shed 1 base, with 6 bases lying between them. CDR3 amino acids: CASSIQGTNEKLFF. The CDR3 nucleotides read TGTGCCAGTAGTATCCAGGGAACTAATGAAAAACTGTTTTTT.

The rearrangement joins TRBV6-2 or TRBV6-3 to TRBJ2-3; D is perhaps TRBD1 (6 bases). The CDR3 covers 15 residues. Germline values: CDR1 MNHEY, CDR2 SVGEGT. Trimming pared 5 bases from V and 0 bases from J, leaving 12 bases between. CDR3 in DNA: TGTGCCAGCAGTGACGGACAGCCTAGCACAGATACGCAGTATTTT. Protein product: CASSDGQPSTDTQYF.

The chain has TRBV5-1 and TRBJ2-7; the D gene is possibly TRBD2 (5 bases). Germline V gene data show CDR1 as SGHRS and CDR2 as YFSETQ. Trimming stripped 4 bases from V and 1 base from J, with 9 bases between. The CDR3 contains 13 residues. The CDR3 nucleotides are TGCGCCAGCAGCCGAGGAGGTTCCTACGAGCAGTACTTC. Encoded protein: CASSRGGSYEQYF.

The chain employs TRBV3-1 (or the pseudogene TRBV3-2) and TRBJ2-7; perhaps TRBD2 as D (5 bases). CDR1 and CDR2 from the germline V gene are LGHDT and YNNKEL (reference sequence). Trimming removed 4 bases at V and 7 bases at J, with 14 bases between. There are 13 residues in the CDR3. In nucleotides, the CDR3 is TGTGCCAGCAGCCTAGGGTCCCGGGGAGAGCAGTACTTC. This gives the protein CASSLGSRGEQYF.

The chain carries TRBV5-6 and TRBJ2-7, with 7 bases fitting TRBD1. With 6 bases clipped from V and 1 base from J, the junction kept 7 bases outside the gene matches. CDR3 size: 14 residues. Germline CDR1 and CDR2: SGHDT and YYEEEE. CDR3 loop: CASTRTGLSYEQYF. The CDR3 DNA reads as TGTGCCAGCACAAGGACAGGCCTTTCCTACGAGCAGTACTTC.

This chain connects TRBV5-1 to TRBJ2-2; the match to TRBD2 covers 8 bases. Germline values: CDR1 SGHRS, CDR2 YFSETQ. The CDR3 loop spans 17 amino acids. The trim removed 4 bases at V and 5 bases at J, leaving 13 bases unmatched. In nucleotides, the CDR3 is TGCGCCAGCAGCCTCCTTACTAGCGGAAGGAGAACCGGGGAGCTGTTTTTT. Protein sequence: CASSLLTSGRRTGELFF.

The chain couples TRBV7-2 to TRBJ1-4, with unresolved D. The CDR3 spans 15 residues. Trimming removed 2 bases at V and 8 bases at J, with 15 bases between. Germline V gives CDR1 SGHTA, CDR2 FQGNSA. The CDR3 sequence: CASSLIGRQAEKLFF. The CDR3 DNA is TGTGCCAGCAGCTTAATCGGGCGTCAGGCAGAAAAACTGTTTTTT.

V and J are TRBV10-3 and TRBJ2-1; TRBD2 aligns across 11 bases. Germline-derived CDR1 and CDR2 are ENHRY and SYGVKD. This CDR3 has 15 amino acids. J was trimmed by 6 bases and V by 0 bases; bases with no gene match: 1. CDR3 in DNA: TGTGCCATCAGTGAGTCGACTAGCGGGGTCAATGAGCAGTTCTTC. Encoded protein: CAISESTSGVNEQFF.

V gene TRBV3-1 (or the pseudogene TRBV3-2) combines with J gene TRBJ1-1; D is unresolved. Trimming cost V 2 bases and J 0 bases, with 4 bases left between them. The V gene's germline CDR1 is LGHDT and CDR2 YNNKEL (reference sequence). CDR3 length equals 13 residues. The CDR3 here is CASSQMVNTEAFF. CDR3 nucleotides: TGTGCCAGCAGCCAAATGGTGAACACTGAAGCTTTCTTT.

The chain links TRBV19 to TRBJ2-2, with D perhaps TRBD1 or TRBD2 (6 bases each). The germline gives CDR1 LNHDA, CDR2 SQIVND (reference sequence). This CDR3 contains 17 residues. Trimming took off 6 bases at V and 0 bases at J, with 17 bases between the two ends. DNA of the CDR3: TGTGCCAGTAGGATAAGGGGGGCGGGCGCGAACACCGGGGAGCTGTTTTTT. Translating gives CASRIRGAGANTGELFF.

V gene TRBV12-5 combines with J gene TRBJ1-2; D gene unclear. There are 13 residues in the CDR3. CDR1 and CDR2 from the germline V gene are LGHNT and FRNRAP. Trimming stripped 0 bases from V and 1 base from J, with 3 bases between. As DNA, the CDR3 is TGTGCTAGTGGTTTGGTGGGTAACTATGGCTACACCTTC. Translated: CASGLVGNYGYTF. Looking up the rest from reference TRBV12-5 and TRBJ1-2 gives the full variable domain: DARVTQTPRHKVTEMGQEVTMRCQPILGHNTVFWYRQTMMQGLELLAYFRNRAPLDDSGMPKDRFSAEMPDATLATLKIQPSEPRDSAVYFCASGLVGNYGYTFGSGTRLTVV.

This chain uses TRBV19 with TRBJ1-3; weak D call: TRBD1 (5 bases). The V gene lost 5 bases and the J gene lost 5 bases, with 16 bases spanning the gap. CDR1 and CDR2 (germline): LNHDA, SQIVND (reference sequence). This CDR3 contains 15 residues. Here the CDR3 reads CASSPHRDGRNTIYF. CDR3 in DNA: TGTGCCAGTAGTCCGCATCGGGACGGCAGAAACACCATATATTTT. Combining the CDR3 with reference TRBV19 and TRBJ1-3 gives the whole variable domain DGGITQSPKYLFRKEGQNVTLSCEQNLNHDAMYWYRQDPGQGLRLIYYSQIVNDFQKGDIAEGYSVSREKKESFPLTVTSAQKNPTAFYLCASSPHRDGRNTIYFGEGSWLTVV.

The chain couples TRBV6-2 or TRBV6-3 to TRBJ1-1; maybe TRBD1 (6 bases). V was clipped by 8 bases and J by 1 base, with 14 bases between them. Germline V gene data show CDR1 as MNHEY and CDR2 as SVGEGT. The CDR3 totals 14 residues. CDR3 DNA: TGTGCCAGCCGCCAAACAGGGCCGAACACTGAAGCTTTCTTT. This translates into CASRQTGPNTEAFF.

The V call is TRBV27, the J call TRBJ1-5; the match to TRBD1 covers 9 bases. The V gene's germline CDR1 is MNHEY and CDR2 SMNVEV (reference sequence). Unmatched junction bases numbered 9, after V lost 6 bases and J lost 6 bases. The CDR3 length is 15 residues. CDR3 region: CASSPGTGTFQPQHF. The CDR3 DNA reads TGTGCCAGCAGCCCCGGGACAGGGACTTTTCAGCCCCAGCATTTT.

The chain recombines TRBV30 with TRBJ1-1; the D is unclear. Germline V gene sequence: CDR1 GTSNPN, CDR2 SVGIG (reference sequence). The CDR3 is 13 amino acids. The germline V and J ends were trimmed by 4 bases and 5 bases, with 14 bases remaining between them. This CDR3 reads CAWTVQVGTEAFF. The CDR3, as DNA: TGTGCCTGGACAGTGCAGGTAGGAACTGAAGCTTTCTTT.

V usage is TRBV19 and J usage is TRBJ2-7; TRBD2 aligns across 8 bases. The V segment lost 7 bases and the J segment 7 bases; nucleotides outside the gene matches: 6. The CDR3 runs to 12 residues. The germline V gene has CDR1 LNHDA and CDR2 SQIVND (reference sequence). CDR3 sequence: CASNPAGGEQYF. DNA of the CDR3: TGTGCCAGTAATCCGGCGGGAGGAGAGCAGTACTTC.

The genes are TRBV28 and TRBJ2-2, with D perhaps TRBD1 (5 bases). Germline CDR1 is MDHEN and CDR2 is SYDVKM. The CDR3 has 14 residues. V dropped 8 bases and J dropped 6 bases, with 16 bases sitting between them. The CDR3 DNA sequence: TGTGCCAGCCTCTACAGGCTCGAGTCCGGGGAGCTGTTTTTT. Translation: CASLYRLESGELFF.

The CDR3 sequence is CASTIQGAEQYF. The CDR3 DNA reads as TGTGCCAGCACGATCCAGGGGGCCGAGCAGTACTTC. This chain links TRBV12-3 or TRBV12-4 with TRBJ2-7; the match to TRBD1 covers 8 bases. This CDR3 is 12 amino acids long. With V trimmed by 7 bases and J by 6 bases, 5 bases remained unmatched.